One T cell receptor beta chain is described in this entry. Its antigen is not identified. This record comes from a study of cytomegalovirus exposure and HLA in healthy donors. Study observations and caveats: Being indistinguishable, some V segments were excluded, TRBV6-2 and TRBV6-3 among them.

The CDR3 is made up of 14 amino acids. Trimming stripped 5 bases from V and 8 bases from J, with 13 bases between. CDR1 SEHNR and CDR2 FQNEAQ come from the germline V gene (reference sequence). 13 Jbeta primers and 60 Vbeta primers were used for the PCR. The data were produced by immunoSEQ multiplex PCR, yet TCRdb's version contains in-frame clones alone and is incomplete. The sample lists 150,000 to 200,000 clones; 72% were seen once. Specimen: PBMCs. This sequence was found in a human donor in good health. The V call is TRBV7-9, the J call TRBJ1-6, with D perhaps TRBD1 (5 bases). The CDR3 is CASSQTSGDSPLHF. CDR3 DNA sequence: TGTGCCAGCAGCCAAACCTCGGGGGATTCACCCCTCCACTTT.